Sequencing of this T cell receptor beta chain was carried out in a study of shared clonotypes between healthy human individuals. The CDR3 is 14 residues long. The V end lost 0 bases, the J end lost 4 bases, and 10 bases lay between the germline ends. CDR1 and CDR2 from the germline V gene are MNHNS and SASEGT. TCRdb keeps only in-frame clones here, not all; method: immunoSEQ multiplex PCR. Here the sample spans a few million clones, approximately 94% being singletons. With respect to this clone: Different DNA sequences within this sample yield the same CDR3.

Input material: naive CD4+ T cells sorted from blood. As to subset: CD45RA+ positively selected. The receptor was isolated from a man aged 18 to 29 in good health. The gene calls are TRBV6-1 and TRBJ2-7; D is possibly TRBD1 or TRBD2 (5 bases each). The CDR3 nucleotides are TGTGCCAGCAGTGAAGCGAGGGGTGGGTACGAGCAGTACTTC. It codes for CASSEARGGYEQYF.